A single sample is the source of the 3 T cell receptor beta chains below, sequenced in a study of read filtering for tumor transcriptome and immune sequencing. The library was built from 400 to 500 ng RNA with molecular barcoded adaptors for alpha/delta and beta/gamma chains. From the reads, TCRdb called clonotypes with MiXCR, one entry per CDR3 protein. The profile shows under 25,000 distinct CDR3 sequences, approximately 13% of them singletons. The sequenced sample consisted of a population of CD138-negative cells sorted from bone marrow. These receptors were obtained from a donor aged 40 or older with multiple myeloma.

In its sample, this clonotype was seen many times. The chain joins TRBV23-1 to TRBJ1-5; D is unclear. TRBV23-1 is known as an ORF, though its function is uncertain. The length of the CDR3 is 13 residues. V was trimmed by 3 bases and J by 4 bases, leaving 7 bases between them. CDR3 sequence (DNA): TGCGCCAGCAGTCATGCTTTTAATCAGCCCCAGCATTTT. This gives the protein CASSHAFNQPQHF.

This clonotype appeared once. A read error is possible here, since a much larger clone lies one base away. V usage is TRBV20-1 and J usage is TRBJ2-1; 9 nucleotides align to TRBD2. Looked up from germline, CDR1 is DFQATT and CDR2 is SNEGSKA (reference sequence). This CDR3 is 14 amino acids long. CDR3 DNA: TGCAGTGCTTCTTTAGCGGGAGTGGTCAATGAGCAGCTCTTC. It codes for CSASLAGVVNEQLF.

This clonotype was picked up many times. The chain joins TRBV7-9 to TRBJ2-3; D gene ambiguous. Germline loops: CDR1 SEHNR, CDR2 FQNEAQ (reference sequence). Trimming took off 5 bases at V and 0 bases at J, with 9 bases between the two ends. The CDR3 is 14 amino acids. The chain's CDR3 is CASSLSLSTDTQYF. Here the CDR3 DNA reads TGTGCCAGCAGCCTTAGTTTAAGCACAGATACGCAGTATTTT.